The following is a T cell receptor (beta chain) sequence with its context. Its specificity is unknown. V shed 5 bases, J shed 7 bases, and the junction held 8 bases outside the gene matches. The CDR3 sequence is 14 residues long. Germline loops: CDR1 SGHVS, CDR2 FQNEAQ. Splitting of CD4+ cells produced CD45RA+ naive and CD45RA-negative memory subsets. Assay runs were performed at deep level. DNA at 200 ng, tens of thousands of T cell genomes, went into sorted-subset replicate PCRs. TCRdb keeps only in-frame clones here, not all; method: immunoSEQ multiplex PCR. The sample includes 2 million to 3 million clones, 93% of them seen just once. The entry originates in a study of shared clonotypes between healthy human individuals. Overall study findings and caveats: Investigators collected only blood, and repertoires in tissues likely differ.

Source material: naive CD4+ T cells from PBMCs. Documented subset: CD45RA+ positively selected. The clonotype was recovered from a man aged 18 to 30 in good health. Some clones in this sample may be carry-over from other donors' samples. The J gene is TRBJ2-1, the V gene TRBV7-8; 7 nucleotides align to TRBD1. The CDR3, as DNA: TGTGCCAGCAGCCTTCGGGACAGCACGAATGAGCAGTTCTTC. As protein: CASSLRDSTNEQFF.